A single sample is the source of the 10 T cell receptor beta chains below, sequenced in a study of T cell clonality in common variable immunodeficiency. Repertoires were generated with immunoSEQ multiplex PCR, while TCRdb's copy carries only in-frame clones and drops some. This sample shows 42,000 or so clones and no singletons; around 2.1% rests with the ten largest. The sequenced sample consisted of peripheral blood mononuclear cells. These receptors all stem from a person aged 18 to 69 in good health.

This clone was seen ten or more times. The CDR3 loop is CASSPSDRVLEQYF. The covered CDR3 bases are TGTGCCAGCAGCCCCTCGGACAGGGTTCTCGAG. The chain employs TRBV12-3 or TRBV12-4 and TRBJ2-7; 8 positions match TRBD1. Read data end 3 residues before the CDR3 end; the end is taken from the germline J gene. The CDR3 length is 14 residues. With V trimmed by 6 bases and J by 6 bases, 10 bases remained unmatched.

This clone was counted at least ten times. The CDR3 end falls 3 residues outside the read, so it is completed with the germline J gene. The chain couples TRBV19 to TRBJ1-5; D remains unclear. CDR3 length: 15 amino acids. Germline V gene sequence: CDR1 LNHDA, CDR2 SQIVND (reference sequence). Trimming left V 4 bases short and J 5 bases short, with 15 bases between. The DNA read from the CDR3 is TGTGCCAGTAGTAGACGGGTGGAGGTTCATCAGCCC. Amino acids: CASSRRVEVHQP. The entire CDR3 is CASSRRVEVHQPQHF.

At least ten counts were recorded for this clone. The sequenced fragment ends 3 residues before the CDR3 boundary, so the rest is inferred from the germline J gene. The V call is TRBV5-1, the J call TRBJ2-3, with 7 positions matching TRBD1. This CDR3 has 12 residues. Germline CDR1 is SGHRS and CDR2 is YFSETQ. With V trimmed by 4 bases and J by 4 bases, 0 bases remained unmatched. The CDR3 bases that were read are TGCGCCAGCAGCACAGGGGCAGATACG. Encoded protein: CASSTGADT. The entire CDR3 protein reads CASSTGADTQYF.

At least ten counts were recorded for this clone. CDR3: CASSLGWGREETQYF. CDR3 DNA, as far as it was read: TGTGCCAGCAGCCTGGGATGGGGCAGGGAAGAGACC. The V call is TRBV7-2, the J call TRBJ2-5, with D perhaps matching TRBD1 (5 bases). The read ends 3 residues before the CDR3 terminus; that terminus is restored from the germline J gene. Trimming stripped 5 bases from V and 3 bases from J, with 16 bases between. Germline-derived CDR1 and CDR2 are SGHTA and FQGNSA. This CDR3 is 15 amino acids long.

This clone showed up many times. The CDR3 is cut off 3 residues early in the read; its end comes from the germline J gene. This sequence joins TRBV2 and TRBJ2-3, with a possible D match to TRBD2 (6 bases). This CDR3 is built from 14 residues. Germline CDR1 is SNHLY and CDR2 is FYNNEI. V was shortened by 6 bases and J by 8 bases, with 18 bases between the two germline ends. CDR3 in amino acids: CASRDYWDSVTQYF. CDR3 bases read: TGTGCCAGCAGGGACTATTGGGATTCGGTTACG.

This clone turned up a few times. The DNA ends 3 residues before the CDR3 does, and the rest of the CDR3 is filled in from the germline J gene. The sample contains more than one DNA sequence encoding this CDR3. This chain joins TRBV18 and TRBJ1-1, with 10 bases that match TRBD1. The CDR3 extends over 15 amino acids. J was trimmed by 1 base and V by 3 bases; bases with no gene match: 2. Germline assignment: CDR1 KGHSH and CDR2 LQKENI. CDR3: CASSPGQGRNTEAFF. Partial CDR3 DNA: TGTGCCAGCTCACCGGGACAGGGGCGGAACACTGAA.

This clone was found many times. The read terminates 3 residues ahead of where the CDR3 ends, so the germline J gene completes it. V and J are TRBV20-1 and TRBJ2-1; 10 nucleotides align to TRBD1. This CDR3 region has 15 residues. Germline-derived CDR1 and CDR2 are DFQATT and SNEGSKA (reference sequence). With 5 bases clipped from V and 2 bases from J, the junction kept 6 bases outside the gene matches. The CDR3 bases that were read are TGCAGTGCTGACCAGACAGGGGGCGCCTACAATGAG. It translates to CSADQTGGAYNE. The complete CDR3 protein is CSADQTGGAYNEQFF.

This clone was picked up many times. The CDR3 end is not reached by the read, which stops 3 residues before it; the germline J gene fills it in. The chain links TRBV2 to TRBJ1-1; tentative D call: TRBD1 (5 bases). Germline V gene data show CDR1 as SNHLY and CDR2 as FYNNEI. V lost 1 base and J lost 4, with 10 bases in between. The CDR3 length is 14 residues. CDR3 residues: CASSEVRGFTEAFF. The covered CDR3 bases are TGTGCCAGCAGTGAAGTTAGGGGTTTCACTGAA.

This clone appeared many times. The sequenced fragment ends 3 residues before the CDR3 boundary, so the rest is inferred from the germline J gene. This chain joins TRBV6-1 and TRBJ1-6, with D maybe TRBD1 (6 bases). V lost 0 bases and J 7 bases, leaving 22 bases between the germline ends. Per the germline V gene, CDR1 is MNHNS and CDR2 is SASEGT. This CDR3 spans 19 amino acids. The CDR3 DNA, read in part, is TGTGCCAGCAGTGAAGCGGTCGCAGGGGCGACGTCGGAGAATTCACCC. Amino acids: CASSEAVAGATSENSP. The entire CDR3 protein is CASSEAVAGATSENSPLHF.

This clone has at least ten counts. The sequenced part of the CDR3 DNA is TGCGCCAGCAGCTTGGAGGTTAGCGGGGCATACAATGAG. Amino acid sequence: CASSLEVSGAYNE. In full, the CDR3 reads CASSLEVSGAYNEQFF. V and J are TRBV5-1 and TRBJ2-1, with 8 bases aligning to TRBD2. The missing CDR3 end, 3 residues past where the read stops, is filled in from the germline J gene. CDR1 and CDR2 from the germline V gene are SGHRS and YFSETQ. With V trimmed by 0 bases and J by 4 bases, 6 bases remained unmatched. The CDR3 is 16 amino acids.